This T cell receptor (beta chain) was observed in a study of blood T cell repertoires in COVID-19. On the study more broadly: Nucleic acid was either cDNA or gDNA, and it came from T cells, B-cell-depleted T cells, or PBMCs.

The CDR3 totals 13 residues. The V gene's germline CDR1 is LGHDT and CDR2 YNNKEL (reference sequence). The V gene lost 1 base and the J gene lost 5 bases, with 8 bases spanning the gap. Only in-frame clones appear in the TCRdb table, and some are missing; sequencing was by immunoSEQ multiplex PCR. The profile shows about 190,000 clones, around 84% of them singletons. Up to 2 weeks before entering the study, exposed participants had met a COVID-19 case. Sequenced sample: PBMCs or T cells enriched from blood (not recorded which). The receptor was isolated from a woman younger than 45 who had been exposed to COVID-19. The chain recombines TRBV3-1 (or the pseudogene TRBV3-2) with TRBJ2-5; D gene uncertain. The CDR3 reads CASSQVDGETQYF. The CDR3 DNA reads TGTGCCAGCAGCCAAGTTGACGGGGAGACCCAGTACTTC.